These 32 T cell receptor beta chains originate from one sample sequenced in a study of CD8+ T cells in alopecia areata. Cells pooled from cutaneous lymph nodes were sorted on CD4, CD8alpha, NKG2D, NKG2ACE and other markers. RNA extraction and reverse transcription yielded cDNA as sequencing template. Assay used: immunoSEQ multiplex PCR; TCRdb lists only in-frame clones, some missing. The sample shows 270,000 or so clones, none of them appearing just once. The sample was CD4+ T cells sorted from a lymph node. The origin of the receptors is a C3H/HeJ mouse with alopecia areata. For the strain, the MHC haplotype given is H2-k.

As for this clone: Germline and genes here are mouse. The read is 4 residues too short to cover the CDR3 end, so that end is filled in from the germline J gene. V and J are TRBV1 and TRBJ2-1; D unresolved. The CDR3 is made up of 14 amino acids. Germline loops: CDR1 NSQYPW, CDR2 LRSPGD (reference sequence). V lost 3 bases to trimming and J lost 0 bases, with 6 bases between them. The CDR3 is CTCSARVNYAEQFF. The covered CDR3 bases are TGCACCTGCAGTGCGAGGGTTAACTATGCT.

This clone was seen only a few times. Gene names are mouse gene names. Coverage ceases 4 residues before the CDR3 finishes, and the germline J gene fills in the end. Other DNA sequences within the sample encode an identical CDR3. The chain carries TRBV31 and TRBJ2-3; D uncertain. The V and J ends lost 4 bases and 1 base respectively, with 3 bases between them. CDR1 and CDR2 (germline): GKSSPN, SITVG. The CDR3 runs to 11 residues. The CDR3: CAWTGAETLYF. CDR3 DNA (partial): TGTGCCTGGACTGGTGCAGAA.

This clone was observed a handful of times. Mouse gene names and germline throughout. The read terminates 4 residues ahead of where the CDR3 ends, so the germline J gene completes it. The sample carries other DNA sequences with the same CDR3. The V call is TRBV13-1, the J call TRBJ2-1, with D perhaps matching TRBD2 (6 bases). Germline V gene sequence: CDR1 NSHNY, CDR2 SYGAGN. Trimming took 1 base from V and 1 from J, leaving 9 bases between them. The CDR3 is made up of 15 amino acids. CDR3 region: CASSDSGGNYAEQFF. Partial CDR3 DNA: TGTGCCAGCAGTGATTCCGGGGGGAACTATGCT.

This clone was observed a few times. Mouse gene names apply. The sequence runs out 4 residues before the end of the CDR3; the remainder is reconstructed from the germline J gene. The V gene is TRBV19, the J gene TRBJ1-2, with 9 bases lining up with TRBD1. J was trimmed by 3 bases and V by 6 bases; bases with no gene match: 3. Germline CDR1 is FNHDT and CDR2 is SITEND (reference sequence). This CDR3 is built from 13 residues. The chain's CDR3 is CASKGQGYSDYTF. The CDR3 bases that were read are TGTGCCAGCAAGGGACAGGGTTACTCC.

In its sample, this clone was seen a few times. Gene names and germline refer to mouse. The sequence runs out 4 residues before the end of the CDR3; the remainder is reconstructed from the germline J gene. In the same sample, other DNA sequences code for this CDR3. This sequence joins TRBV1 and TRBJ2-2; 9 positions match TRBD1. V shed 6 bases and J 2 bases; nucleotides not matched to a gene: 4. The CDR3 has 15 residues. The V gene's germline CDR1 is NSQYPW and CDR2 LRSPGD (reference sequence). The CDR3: CTCSRQGGNTGQLYF. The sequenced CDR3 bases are TGCACCTGCAGCCGACAGGGGGGGAACACCGGG.

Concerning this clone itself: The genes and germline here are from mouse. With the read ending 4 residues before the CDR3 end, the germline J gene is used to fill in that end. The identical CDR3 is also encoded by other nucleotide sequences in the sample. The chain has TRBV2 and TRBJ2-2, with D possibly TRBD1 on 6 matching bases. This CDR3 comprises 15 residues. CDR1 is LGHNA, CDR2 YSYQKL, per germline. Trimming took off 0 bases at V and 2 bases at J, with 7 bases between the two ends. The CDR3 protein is CASSQDRGNTGQLYF. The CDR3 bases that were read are TGTGCCAGCAGCCAAGATAGGGGGAACACCGGG.

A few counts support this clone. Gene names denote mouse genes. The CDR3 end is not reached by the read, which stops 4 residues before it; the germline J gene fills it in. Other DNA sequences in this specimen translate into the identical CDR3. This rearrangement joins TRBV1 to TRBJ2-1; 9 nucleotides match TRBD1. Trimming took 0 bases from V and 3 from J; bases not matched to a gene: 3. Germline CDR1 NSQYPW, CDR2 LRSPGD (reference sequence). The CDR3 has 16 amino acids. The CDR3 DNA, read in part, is TGCACCTGCAGTGCAGAGCGGACAGGGGTCTATGCT. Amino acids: CTCSAERTGVYA. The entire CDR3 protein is CTCSAERTGVYAEQFF.

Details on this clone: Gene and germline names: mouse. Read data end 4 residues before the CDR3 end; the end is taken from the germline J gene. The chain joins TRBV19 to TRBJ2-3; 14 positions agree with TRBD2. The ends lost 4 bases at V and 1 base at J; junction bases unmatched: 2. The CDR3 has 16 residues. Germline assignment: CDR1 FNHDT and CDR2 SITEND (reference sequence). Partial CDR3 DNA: TGTGCCAGCAGTCGGGACTGGGGGGGCGGTGCAGAA. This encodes CASSRDWGGGAE. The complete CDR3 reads CASSRDWGGGAETLYF.

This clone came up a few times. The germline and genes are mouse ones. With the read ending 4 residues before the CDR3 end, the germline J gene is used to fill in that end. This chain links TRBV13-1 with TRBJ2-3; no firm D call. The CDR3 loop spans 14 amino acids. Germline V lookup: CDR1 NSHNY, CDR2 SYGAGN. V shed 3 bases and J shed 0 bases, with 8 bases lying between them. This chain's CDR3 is CASSARRSAETLYF. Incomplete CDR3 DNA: TGTGCCAGCAGTGCCAGGCGTAGTGCAGAA.

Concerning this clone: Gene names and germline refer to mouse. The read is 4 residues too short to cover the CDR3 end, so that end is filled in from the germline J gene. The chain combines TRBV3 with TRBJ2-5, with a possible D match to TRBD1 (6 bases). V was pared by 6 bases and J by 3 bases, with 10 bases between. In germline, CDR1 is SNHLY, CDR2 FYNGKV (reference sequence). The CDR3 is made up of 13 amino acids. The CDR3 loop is CASSRGQQDTQYF. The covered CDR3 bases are TGTGCCAGCAGTAGGGGACAACAAGAC.

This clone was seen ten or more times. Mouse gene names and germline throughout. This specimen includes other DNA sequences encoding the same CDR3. CDR3 in amino acids: CASSRMGSAETLYF. The CDR3 DNA, read in part, is TGTGCTAGCAGTAGGATGGGTAGTGCAGAA. V usage is TRBV17 and J usage is TRBJ2-3, with D unclear. The CDR3 end falls 4 residues outside the read, so it is completed with the germline J gene. This CDR3 region has 14 residues. CDR1 and CDR2 from the germline V gene are MNHDT and YYDKIL. Trimming removed 3 bases at V and 0 bases at J, with 7 bases between.

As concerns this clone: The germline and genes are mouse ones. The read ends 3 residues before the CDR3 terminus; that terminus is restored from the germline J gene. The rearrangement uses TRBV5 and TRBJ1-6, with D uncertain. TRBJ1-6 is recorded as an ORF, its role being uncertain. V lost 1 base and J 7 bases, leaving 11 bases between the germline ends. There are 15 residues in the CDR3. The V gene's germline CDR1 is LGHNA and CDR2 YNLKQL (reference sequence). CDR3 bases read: TGTGCCAGCAGCCAAGCCTCCTCCCAGAATTCGCCC. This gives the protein CASSQASSQNSP. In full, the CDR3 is CASSQASSQNSPLYF.

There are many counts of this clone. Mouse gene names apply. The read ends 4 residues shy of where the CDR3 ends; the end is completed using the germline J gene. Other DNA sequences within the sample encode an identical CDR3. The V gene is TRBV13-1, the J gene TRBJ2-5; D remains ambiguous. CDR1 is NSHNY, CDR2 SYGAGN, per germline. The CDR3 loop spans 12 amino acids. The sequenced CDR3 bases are TGTGCCAGCAGTGATGCTGGAGAC. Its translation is CASSDAGD. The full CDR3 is CASSDAGDTQYF.

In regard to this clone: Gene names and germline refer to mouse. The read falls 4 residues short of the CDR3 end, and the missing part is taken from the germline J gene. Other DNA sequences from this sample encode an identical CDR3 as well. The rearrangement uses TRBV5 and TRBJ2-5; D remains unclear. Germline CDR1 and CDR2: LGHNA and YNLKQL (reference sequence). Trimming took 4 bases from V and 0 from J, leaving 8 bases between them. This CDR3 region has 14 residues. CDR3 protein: CASSPDNNQDTQYF. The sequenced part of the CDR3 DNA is TGTGCCAGCAGCCCCGACAATAACCAAGAC.

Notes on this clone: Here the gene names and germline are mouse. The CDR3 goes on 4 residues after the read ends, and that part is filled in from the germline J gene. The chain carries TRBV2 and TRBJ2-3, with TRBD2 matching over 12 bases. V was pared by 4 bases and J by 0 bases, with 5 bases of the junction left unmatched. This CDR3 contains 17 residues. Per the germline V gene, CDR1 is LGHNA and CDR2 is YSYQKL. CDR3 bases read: TGTGCCAGCAGCCGATCCGGGACTGGGGGGAGTGCAGAA. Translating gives CASSRSGTGGSAE. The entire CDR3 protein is CASSRSGTGGSAETLYF.

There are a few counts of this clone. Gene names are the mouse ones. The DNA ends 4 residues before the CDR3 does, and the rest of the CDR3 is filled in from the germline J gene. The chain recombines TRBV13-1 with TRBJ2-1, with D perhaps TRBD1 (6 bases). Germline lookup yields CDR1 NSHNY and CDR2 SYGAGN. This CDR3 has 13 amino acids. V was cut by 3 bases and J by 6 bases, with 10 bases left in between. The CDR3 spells CASSGNRVAEQFF. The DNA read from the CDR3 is TGTGCCAGCAGTGGGAACAGGGTTGCT.

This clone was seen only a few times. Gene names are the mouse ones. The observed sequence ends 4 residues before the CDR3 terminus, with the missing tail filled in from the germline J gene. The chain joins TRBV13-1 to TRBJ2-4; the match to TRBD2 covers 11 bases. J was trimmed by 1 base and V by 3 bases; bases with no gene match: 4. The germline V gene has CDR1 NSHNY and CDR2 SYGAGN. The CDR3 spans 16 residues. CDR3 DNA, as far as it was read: TGTGCCAGCAGTGGGACTGGGGGGTTGCGTCAAAAC. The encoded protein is CASSGTGGLRQN. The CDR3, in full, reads CASSGTGGLRQNTLYF.

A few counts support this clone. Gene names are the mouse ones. CDR3 bases read: TGTGCCAGCAGCCAAGCGGGACAAATACTCACA. Translated: CASSQAGQILT. The whole CDR3 protein is CASSQAGQILTEVFF. V and J are TRBV5 and TRBJ1-1; D might be TRBD1 (6 bases). The CDR3 end lies 4 residues beyond the end of the read and is filled in from the germline J gene. Trimming shortened V by 1 base and J by 4 bases, and 13 bases separated the two germline ends. Germline CDR1 and CDR2: LGHNA and YNLKQL (reference sequence). The CDR3 sequence is 15 residues long.

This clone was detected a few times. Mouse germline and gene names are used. The DNA read from the CDR3 is TGTGCCAGCAGCCTGGATAACTATGCT. It specifies CASSLDNYA. In full, the CDR3 reads CASSLDNYAEQFF. The chain links TRBV19 to TRBJ2-1, with D hard to call. Read sequence stops 4 residues before the CDR3 end, and the germline J gene provides the missing end. Trimming took 5 bases from V and 0 from J, leaving 6 bases between them. The CDR3 is 13 residues long. From germline, CDR1 is FNHDT and CDR2 SITEND (reference sequence).

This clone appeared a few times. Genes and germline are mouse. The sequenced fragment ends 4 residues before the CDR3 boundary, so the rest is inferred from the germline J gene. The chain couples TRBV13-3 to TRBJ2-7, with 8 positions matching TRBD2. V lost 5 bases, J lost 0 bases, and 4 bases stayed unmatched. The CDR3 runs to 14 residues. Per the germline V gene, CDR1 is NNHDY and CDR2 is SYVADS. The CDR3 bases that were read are TGTGCCAGCAGCAAAACTGGGGGCTCCTAT. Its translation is CASSKTGGSY. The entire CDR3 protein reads CASSKTGGSYEQYF.

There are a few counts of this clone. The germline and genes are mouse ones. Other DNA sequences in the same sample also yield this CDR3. The CDR3 here is CASSDARGGDTEVFF. CDR3 DNA, as far as it was read: TGTGCCAGCAGTGATGCACGGGGGGGCGACACA. The chain has TRBV13-1 and TRBJ1-1, with a weak D call TRBD1 (6 bases). The read ends 4 residues early relative to the CDR3; the germline J gene fills the gap. Trimming shortened V by 0 bases and J by 3 bases, and 12 bases separated the two germline ends. The CDR3 spans 15 residues. Germline V gives CDR1 NSHNY, CDR2 SYGAGN.

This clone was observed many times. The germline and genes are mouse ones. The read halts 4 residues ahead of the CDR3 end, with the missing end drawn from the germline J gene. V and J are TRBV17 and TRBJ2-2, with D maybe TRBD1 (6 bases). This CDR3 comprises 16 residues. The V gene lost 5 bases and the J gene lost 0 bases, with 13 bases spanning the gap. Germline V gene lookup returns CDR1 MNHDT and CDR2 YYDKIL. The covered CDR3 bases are TGTGCTAGCAGTCTCCGGGACACAACAAACACCGGG. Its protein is CASSLRDTTNTG. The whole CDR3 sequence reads CASSLRDTTNTGQLYF.

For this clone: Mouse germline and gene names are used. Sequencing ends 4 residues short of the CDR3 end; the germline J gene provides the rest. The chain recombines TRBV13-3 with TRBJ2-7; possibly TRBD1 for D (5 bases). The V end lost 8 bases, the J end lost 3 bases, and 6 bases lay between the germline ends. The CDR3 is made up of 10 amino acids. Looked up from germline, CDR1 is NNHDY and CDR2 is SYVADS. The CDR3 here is CARDIYEQYF. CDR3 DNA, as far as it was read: TGTGCCAGGGACATCTAT.

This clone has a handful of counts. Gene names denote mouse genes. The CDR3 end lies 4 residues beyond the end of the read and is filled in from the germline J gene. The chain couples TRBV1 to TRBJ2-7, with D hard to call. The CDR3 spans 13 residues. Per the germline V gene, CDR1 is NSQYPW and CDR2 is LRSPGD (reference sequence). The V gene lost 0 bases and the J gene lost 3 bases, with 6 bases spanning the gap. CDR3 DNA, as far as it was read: TGCACCTGCAGTGCAGATAACAACTAT. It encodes CTCSADNNY. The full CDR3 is CTCSADNNYEQYF.

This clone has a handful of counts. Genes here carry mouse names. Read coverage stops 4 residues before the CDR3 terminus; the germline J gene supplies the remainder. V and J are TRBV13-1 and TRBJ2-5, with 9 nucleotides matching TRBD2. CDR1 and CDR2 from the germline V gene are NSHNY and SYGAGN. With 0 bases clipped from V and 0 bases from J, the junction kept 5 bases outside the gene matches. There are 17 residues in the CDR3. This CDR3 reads CASSDAGGVFNQDTQYF. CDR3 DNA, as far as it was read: TGTGCCAGCAGTGATGCTGGGGGGGTTTTTAACCAAGAC.

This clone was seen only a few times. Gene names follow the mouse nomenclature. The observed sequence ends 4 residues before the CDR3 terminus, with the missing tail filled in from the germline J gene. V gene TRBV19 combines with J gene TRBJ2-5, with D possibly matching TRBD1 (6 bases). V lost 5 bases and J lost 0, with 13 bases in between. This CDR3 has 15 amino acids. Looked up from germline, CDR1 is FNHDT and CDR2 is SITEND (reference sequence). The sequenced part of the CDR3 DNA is TGTGCCAGCAGCCCCGGGACATCTAACCAAGAC. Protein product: CASSPGTSNQD. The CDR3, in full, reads CASSPGTSNQDTQYF.

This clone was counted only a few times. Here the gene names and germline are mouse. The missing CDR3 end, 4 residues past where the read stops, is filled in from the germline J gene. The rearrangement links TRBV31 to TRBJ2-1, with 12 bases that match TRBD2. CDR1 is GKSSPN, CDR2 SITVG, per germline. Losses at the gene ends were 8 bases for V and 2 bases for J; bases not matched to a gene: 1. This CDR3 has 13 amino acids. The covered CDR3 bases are TGTGCCCGGGACTGGGGGGACTATGCT. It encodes CARDWGDYA. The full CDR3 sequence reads CARDWGDYAEQFF.

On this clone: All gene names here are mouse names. The CDR3 DNA, read in part, is TGCACCTGCAGTGCAGCTGCAAAC. This codes for CTCSAAAN. The whole CDR3 protein reads CTCSAAANTLYF. V and J are TRBV1 and TRBJ2-4; D remains unclear. The read terminates 4 residues ahead of where the CDR3 ends, so the germline J gene completes it. The germline gives CDR1 NSQYPW, CDR2 LRSPGD (reference sequence). This CDR3 is 12 amino acids long.

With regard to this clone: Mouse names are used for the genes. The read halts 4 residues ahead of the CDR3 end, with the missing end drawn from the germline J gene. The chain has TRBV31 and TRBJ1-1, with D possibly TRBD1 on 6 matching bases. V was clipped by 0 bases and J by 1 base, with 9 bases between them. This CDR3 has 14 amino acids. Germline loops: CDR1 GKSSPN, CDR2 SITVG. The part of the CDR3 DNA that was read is TGTGCCTGGAGTCTGGGGGGGCAAAACACA. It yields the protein CAWSLGGQNT. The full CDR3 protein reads CAWSLGGQNTEVFF. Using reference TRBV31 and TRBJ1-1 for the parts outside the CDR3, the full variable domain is AQTIHQWPVAEIKAVGSPLSLGCTIKGKSSPNLYWYWQATGGTLQQLFYSITVGQVESVVQLNLSASRPKDDQFILSTEKLLLSHSGFYLCAWSLGGQNTEVFFGKGTRLTVV.

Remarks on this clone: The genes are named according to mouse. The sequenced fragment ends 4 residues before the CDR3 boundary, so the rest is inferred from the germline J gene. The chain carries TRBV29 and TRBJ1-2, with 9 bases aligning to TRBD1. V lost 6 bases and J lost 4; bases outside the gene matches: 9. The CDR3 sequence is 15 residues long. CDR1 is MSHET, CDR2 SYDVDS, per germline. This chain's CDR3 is CASSPGQGRSSDYTF. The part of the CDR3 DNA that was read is TGTGCTAGCAGCCCCGGACAGGGGAGGAGCTCC.

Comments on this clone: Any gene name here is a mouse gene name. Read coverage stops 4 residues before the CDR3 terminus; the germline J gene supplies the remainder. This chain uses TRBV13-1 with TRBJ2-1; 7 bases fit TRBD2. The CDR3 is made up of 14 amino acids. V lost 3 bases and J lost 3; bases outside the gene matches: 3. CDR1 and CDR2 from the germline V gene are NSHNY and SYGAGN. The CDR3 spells CASSGVGGYAEQFF. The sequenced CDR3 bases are TGTGCCAGCAGTGGAGTGGGGGGCTATGCT.

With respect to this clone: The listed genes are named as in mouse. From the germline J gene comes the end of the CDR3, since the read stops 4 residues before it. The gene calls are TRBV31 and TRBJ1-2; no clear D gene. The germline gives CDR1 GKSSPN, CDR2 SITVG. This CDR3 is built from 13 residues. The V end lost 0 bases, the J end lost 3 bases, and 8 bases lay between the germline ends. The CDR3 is CAWSLGSYSDYTF. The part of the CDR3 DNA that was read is TGTGCCTGGAGTCTAGGGTCATACTCC.